The TCR beta chain described here comes from a study of T cell repertoires in cytomegalovirus infection. Germline V gene lookup returns CDR1 GTSNPN and CDR2 SVGIG (reference sequence). CDR3 length: 11 amino acids. The V end lost 3 bases, the J end lost 11 bases, and 13 bases lay between the germline ends. Via MiXCR, TCRdb re-called the reads, giving one row per CDR3 protein. The data show around 230,000 distinct CDR3 sequences, with about 5.9% seen just once and under 7.5% held by the top ten. The chain is built from TRBV30 and TRBJ1-1; D is perhaps TRBD1 (5 bases). The source is a human donor in good health (CMV status not recorded). Some clones in this sample may be carry-over from other donors' samples. Sequenced material: PBMCs. The CDR3 loop is CAWSDSPGAFF. The CDR3 DNA sequence: TGTGCCTGGAGCGACAGCCCCGGGGCTTTCTTT.